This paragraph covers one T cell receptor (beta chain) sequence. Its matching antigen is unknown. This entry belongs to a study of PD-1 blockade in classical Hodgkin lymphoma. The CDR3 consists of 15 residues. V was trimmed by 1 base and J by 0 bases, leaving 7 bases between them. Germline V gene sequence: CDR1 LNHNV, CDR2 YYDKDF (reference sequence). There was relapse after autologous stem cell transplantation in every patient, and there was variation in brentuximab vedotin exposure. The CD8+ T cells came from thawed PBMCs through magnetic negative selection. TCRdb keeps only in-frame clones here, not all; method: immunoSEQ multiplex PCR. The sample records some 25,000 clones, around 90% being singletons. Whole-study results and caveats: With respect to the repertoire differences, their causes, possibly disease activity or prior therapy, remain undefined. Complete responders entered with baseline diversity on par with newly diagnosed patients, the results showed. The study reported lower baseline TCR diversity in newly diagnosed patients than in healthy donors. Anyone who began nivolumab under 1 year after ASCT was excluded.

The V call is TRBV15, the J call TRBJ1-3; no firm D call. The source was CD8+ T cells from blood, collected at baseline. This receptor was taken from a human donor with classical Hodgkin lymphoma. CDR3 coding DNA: TGTGCCACCAGCAGAGGGACTATCTCTGGAAACACCATATATTTT. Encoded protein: CATSRGTISGNTIYF.